The rows below give T cell receptor beta chains drawn from one sample of a study of post-analysis software for immune sequencing data. Each CDR3 protein is one row after TCRdb ran MiXCR on the PCR reads. The sample records about 540,000 distinct CDR3 sequences, around a third being singletons. The sequenced material came from blood. The receptors derive from a girl aged 2-17 years with multiple sclerosis. Both conserved end residues are part of each CDR3. A D gene is named only where the DNA matches it firmly. For some rows the clone size is stated as once, few or many, or as a class when expanded; others skip it.

V: TRBV5-1
J: TRBJ1-4
D: TRBD1
size: few
DNA: TGCGCCAGCAGCTTGCCCCCAGGACAGGGTGAAAAACTGTTTTTT
CDR3: CASSLPPGQGEKLFF

V: TRBV5-4
J: TRBJ2-7
D: -
size: -
DNA: TGTGCCAGCAGCCCCCCAGGGACACCCGGCTACGAGCAGTACTTC
CDR3: CASSPPGTPGYEQYF

V: TRBV10-3
J: TRBJ2-3
D: TRBD2
size: few
DNA: TGTGCCATCAGTGATAGGCTAGCGGGGGGCTCCAGCACAGATACGCAGTATTTT
CDR3: CAISDRLAGGSSTDTQYF

V: TRBV6-6
J: TRBJ2-3
D: -
size: -
DNA: TGTGCCAGCAGTTTTAGGTCAGACCCCGAGTATTTT
CDR3: CASSFRSDPEYF

V: TRBV7-2
J: TRBJ2-5
D: TRBD2
size: -
DNA: TGTGCCAGCAGCCTAGGAGCAAGGACTAGCGGAGAAGAGACCCAGTACTTC
CDR3: CASSLGARTSGEETQYF

V: TRBV10-3
J: TRBJ2-5
D: -
size: -
DNA: TGTGCCATCAGTGAAGACACGCAAGAGACCCAGTACTTC
CDR3: CAISEDTQETQYF

V: TRBV6-1
J: TRBJ2-5
D: -
size: -
DNA: TGTGCCGGCAGTGACGCGCAAGGGGAGACCCAGTACTTC
CDR3: CAGSDAQGETQYF

V: TRBV18
J: TRBJ2-5
D: -
size: few
DNA: TGTGCCAGCTCACCACTGGGGACGGAGACCCAGTACTTC
CDR3: CASSPLGTETQYF

V: TRBV10-3
J: TRBJ2-7
D: -
size: once
DNA: TGTGCCATCAGCGCAGAACGGAGGGATGAGCAGTACTTC
CDR3: CAISAERRDEQYF

V: TRBV15
J: TRBJ2-5
D: TRBD2
size: once
DNA: TGTGCCACCAGCAGACGGACTAGCGGGGGAGGAGAGACCCAGTACTTC
CDR3: CATSRRTSGGGETQYF

V: TRBV29-1
J: TRBJ2-3
D: TRBD2
size: -
DNA: TGCAGCGTTGACGGGACTAGCGGGGGGCCTCTCGCAGATACGCAGTATTTT
CDR3: CSVDGTSGGPLADTQYF

V: TRBV5-1
J: TRBJ2-7
D: -
size: few
DNA: TGCGCCAGCAACAAAGGACAGCGTGCCTACGAGCAGTACTTC
CDR3: CASNKGQRAYEQYF

V: TRBV5-1
J: TRBJ2-1
D: -
size: -
DNA: TGCGCCAGCAGCTTGGGAGGGGAGGCTGAGCAGTTCTTC
CDR3: CASSLGGEAEQFF

V: TRBV9
J: TRBJ1-2
D: TRBD1
size: -
DNA: TGTGCCAGCAGCGATTCCCTGACAGGGGGGATTGGCTACACCTTC
CDR3: CASSDSLTGGIGYTF

V: TRBV6-5
J: TRBJ2-3
D: -
size: many
DNA: TGTGCCAGCAGTTACAGACGAACTAGCACAGATACGCAGTATTTT
CDR3: CASSYRRTSTDTQYF

V: TRBV5-1
J: TRBJ2-5
D: -
size: -
DNA: TGCGCCAGCAGCTTGCGGGGGCCCGGTGGAGGACAAGAGACCCAGTACTTC
CDR3: CASSLRGPGGGQETQYF

V: TRBV5-1
J: TRBJ2-3
D: TRBD2
size: few
DNA: TGCGCCAGCCAACTAGCGGGACTAGCGGGGGGCACAGATACGCAGTATTTT
CDR3: CASQLAGLAGGTDTQYF

V: TRBV5-1
J: TRBJ2-6
D: -
size: -
DNA: TGCGCCAGCAGCTTGGAGGCGGGATCTGGGGCCAACGTCCTGACTTTC
CDR3: CASSLEAGSGANVLTF

V: TRBV20-1
J: TRBJ2-5
D: TRBD2
size: -
DNA: TGCAGTGCCACGACTAGCGGGGGGGAAGAGACCCAGTACTTC
CDR3: CSATTSGGEETQYF

V: TRBV5-5
J: TRBJ2-3
D: -
size: -
DNA: TGTGCCGGGTCCCTATACCCCGGCACAGATACGCAGTATTTT
CDR3: CAGSLYPGTDTQYF

V: TRBV2
J: TRBJ2-7
D: -
size: -
DNA: TGTGCCAGCAGTGACGTCTCAGGGACCTACGAGCAGTACTTC
CDR3: CASSDVSGTYEQYF

V: TRBV4-1
J: TRBJ2-7
D: TRBD2
size: few
DNA: TGCGCCAGTGGGTTAGCGGGGGGGCCCAACGAGCAGTACTTC
CDR3: CASGLAGGPNEQYF

V: TRBV5-5
J: TRBJ1-1
D: -
size: few
DNA: TGTGCCAGCAGGGGCAGGGAGGGCACTGAAGCTTTCTTT
CDR3: CASRGREGTEAFF

V: TRBV20-1
J: TRBJ1-6
D: TRBD1
size: few
DNA: TGCAGTGCTAGAGATTGGGCAGGGGGGAATTCACCCCTCCACTTT
CDR3: CSARDWAGGNSPLHF

V: TRBV5-5
J: TRBJ2-3
D: TRBD2
size: few
DNA: TGTGCCAGCAGCTCCACCCCAACTAGCGCAGATACGCAGTATTTT
CDR3: CASSSTPTSADTQYF

V: TRBV6-6
J: TRBJ2-1
D: TRBD2
size: -
DNA: TGTGCCAGCACCCCCTGGGGTAGCGGGGGTCCTCGGGATGAGCAGTTCTTC
CDR3: CASTPWGSGGPRDEQFF

V: TRBV20-1
J: TRBJ2-1
D: TRBD2
size: -
DNA: TGCAGTGCGTTGACTAGCGGGGGGGACAATGAGCAGTTCTTC
CDR3: CSALTSGGDNEQFF

V: TRBV9
J: TRBJ2-1
D: -
size: -
DNA: TGTGCCAGCAGCGTAGAAATAGGGGGGACTTACAATGAGCAGTTCTTC
CDR3: CASSVEIGGTYNEQFF

V: TRBV6-6
J: TRBJ1-6
D: -
size: -
DNA: TGTGCCAGCTCAGGGAGGGTCGTTAGTTCACCCCTCCACTTT
CDR3: CASSGRVVSSPLHF

V: TRBV6-5
J: TRBJ1-5
D: -
size: -
DNA: TGTGCCAGCGGTAGGGGGTGGGGTCAGCCCCAGCATTTT
CDR3: CASGRGWGQPQHF

V: TRBV5-1
J: TRBJ2-3
D: -
size: few
DNA: TGCGCCAGCAGCTTGGAGAGTCGTGCCACAGATACGCAGTATTTT
CDR3: CASSLESRATDTQYF

V: TRBV11-2
J: TRBJ1-1
D: TRBD1
size: -
DNA: TGTGCCAGCAGCTTAGGGACAGGGCGGAACACTGAAGCTTTCTTT
CDR3: CASSLGTGRNTEAFF

V: TRBV20-1
J: TRBJ2-7
D: -
size: many
DNA: TGCAGTGCTAGAGTTAGGGGGTCTTACGAGCAGTACTTC
CDR3: CSARVRGSYEQYF

V: TRBV5-1
J: TRBJ1-1
D: -
size: -
DNA: TGCGCCAGCAGCCTGACAGAAATTTCGGGTGAAGCTTTCTTT
CDR3: CASSLTEISGEAFF

V: TRBV7-3
J: TRBJ2-1
D: TRBD2
size: few
DNA: TGTGCCAGCAGCTTACGACTAGCGGGGGTTCAGGAGCAGTTCTTC
CDR3: CASSLRLAGVQEQFF

V: TRBV6-6
J: TRBJ2-7
D: TRBD1
size: -
DNA: TGTGCCAGCAGTTACTCTAGGACAGGGCCTACCAATGAGCAGTACTTC
CDR3: CASSYSRTGPTNEQYF

V: TRBV9
J: TRBJ2-5
D: -
size: few
DNA: TGTGCCAGCAGCGCCCCTAGGGGGGGGGCCGGTAGAGAGACCCAGTACTTC
CDR3: CASSAPRGGAGRETQYF

V: TRBV5-1
J: TRBJ1-1
D: -
size: -
DNA: TGCGCCAGCAGCTTGTTCGGCGTAAACACTGAAGCTTTCTTT
CDR3: CASSLFGVNTEAFF

V: TRBV5-6
J: TRBJ2-1
D: -
size: -
DNA: TGTGCCAGCAGCACAACGGGGGACGGTCCTCTCGATGAGCAGTTCTTC
CDR3: CASSTTGDGPLDEQFF

V: TRBV27
J: TRBJ2-7
D: -
size: -
DNA: TGTGCCAGCAGTTTAACCGCGTGGGGGAGCTCCTACGAGCAGTACTTC
CDR3: CASSLTAWGSSYEQYF

V: TRBV20-1
J: TRBJ2-5
D: TRBD2
size: -
DNA: TGCAGTGCCCTAGCGGGGGGGCCTCGGGGGACCCAGTACTTC
CDR3: CSALAGGPRGTQYF

V: TRBV9
J: TRBJ2-5
D: -
size: -
DNA: TGTGCCAGCAGCGTGCGGCCTCGCGAGACCCAGTACTTC
CDR3: CASSVRPRETQYF